The 25 T cell receptor beta chains given below trace back to one sample, sequenced in a study of blood T cell repertoires in COVID-19. Sequencing was performed with immunoSEQ multiplex PCR; in TCRdb, only in-frame clones are kept and a portion is missing. The data hold a few hundred thousand clones, with roughly 90% observed a single time. Material for sequencing was peripheral blood. The source is a woman aged 30 to 39 with COVID-19, enrolled during active disease.

The chain links TRBV14 to TRBJ1-4; possible D gene TRBD1, 5 bases. Between the trimmed V and J ends, which lost 6 bases and 0 bases, there was a span of 17 bases. The CDR3 totals 17 residues. Germline V gene lookup returns CDR1 SGHDN and CDR2 FVKESK. The CDR3 reads CASSAYPPGSTNEKLFF. CDR3 bases: TGTGCCAGCAGTGCCTATCCCCCAGGGTCAACTAATGAAAAACTGTTTTTT.

The chain has TRBV29-1 and TRBJ1-2, with D unclear. Germline V lookup: CDR1 SQVTM, CDR2 ANQGSEA. This CDR3 comprises 11 residues. V gave up 3 bases and J gave up 10 bases, with 12 bases separating them. CDR3 bases: TGCAGCGTTGAGACGGGGTCTGACTACACCTTC. Protein sequence: CSVETGSDYTF.

Note on this clone: One end of the junction fails to match germline, which may point to a read error. The V call is TRBV5-1, the J call TRBJ2-3; TRBD1 or TRBD2 may be the D gene (6 bases each). Germline CDR1 and CDR2: SGHRS and YFSETQ. This CDR3 region has 14 residues. Here the CDR3 DNA reads TGCGCCAGCAGGTTGGAGGGGGGCACAGATACGCAGTATTTT. Its translation: CASRLEGGTDTQYF.

J is TRBJ2-2 and V is TRBV30; D might be TRBD2 (5 bases). Trimming left V 0 bases short and J 3 bases short, with 11 bases between. The CDR3 totals 15 residues. The germline gives CDR1 GTSNPN, CDR2 SVGIG (reference sequence). CDR3 in amino acids: CAWSVGGLDTGELFF. The CDR3 bases are TGTGCCTGGAGTGTCGGAGGTCTGGACACCGGGGAGCTGTTTTTT. Complete variable domain (other parts from reference TRBV30 and TRBJ2-2): SQTIHQWPATLVQPVGSPLSLECTVEGTSNPNLYWYRQAAGRGLQLLFYSVGIGQISSEVPQNLSASRPQDRQFILSSKKLLLSDSGFYLCAWSVGGLDTGELFFGEGSRLTVL.

This clone was detected once. This chain connects TRBV5-1 to TRBJ2-4; 13 nucleotides align to TRBD2. Germline V gene lookup returns CDR1 SGHRS and CDR2 YFSETQ. Unmatched junction bases numbered 7, after V lost 0 bases and J lost 1 base. The CDR3 has 19 amino acids. In DNA form, the CDR3 reads TGCGCCAGCAGCTTGGGTGGGACTAGCGGGATTGAGGCCAAAAACATTCAGTACTTC. This encodes CASSLGGTSGIEAKNIQYF.

The chain uses TRBV14 and TRBJ1-1; unclear D gene. The CDR3 loop spans 13 amino acids. Between the trimmed V and J ends, which lost 3 bases and 1 base, there was a span of 6 bases. The germline V gene has CDR1 SGHDN and CDR2 FVKESK. This CDR3 reads CASSQGPNTEAFF. The CDR3 bases are TGTGCCAGCAGCCAGGGCCCGAACACTGAAGCTTTCTTT.

This clone has a single count. V gene TRBV5-1 combines with J gene TRBJ2-7; D is possibly TRBD1 (6 bases). Between the trimmed V and J ends, which lost 0 bases and 3 bases, there was a span of 13 bases. The CDR3 runs 15 residues. Per germline, CDR1 SGHRS and CDR2 YFSETQ. The CDR3 region is CASSLEWEGGYEQYF. The CDR3 region has the DNA TGCGCCAGCAGCTTGGAATGGGAAGGGGGCTACGAGCAGTACTTC. The full variable domain, with the rest looked up from reference TRBV5-1 and TRBJ2-7, is KAGVTQTPRYLIKTRGQQVTLSCSPISGHRSVSWYQQTPGQGLQFLFEYFSETQRNKGNFPGRFSGRQFSNSRSEMNVSTLELGDSALYLCASSLEWEGGYEQYFGPGTRLTVT.

This rearrangement joins TRBV6-1 to TRBJ2-3; D might be TRBD2 (6 bases). Germline V gene sequence: CDR1 MNHNS, CDR2 SASEGT. Trimming stripped 3 bases from V and 6 bases from J, with 7 bases between. The length of the CDR3 is 12 residues. CDR3 DNA: TGTGCCAGCAGTGAGGGGGGTGATACGCAGTATTTT. This sequence encodes CASSEGGDTQYF.

The chain employs TRBV30 and TRBJ1-4; 7 nucleotides line up with TRBD1. The J segment lost 4 bases and the V segment lost 7 bases, leaving 3 bases of the junction unmatched. This CDR3 spans 12 amino acids. Germline V lookup: CDR1 GTSNPN, CDR2 SVGIG (reference sequence). CDR3 DNA sequence: TGTGCCTCGGGACAGAATAATGAAAAACTGTTTTTT. It is translated as CASGQNNEKLFF.

V gene TRBV6-1 combines with J gene TRBJ1-2, with 9 nucleotides matching TRBD1. Trimming took 0 bases from V and 2 from J; bases not matched to a gene: 4. CDR3 length: 16 amino acids. Germline CDR1 MNHNS, CDR2 SASEGT. The CDR3 here is CASSEALGQGNYGYTF. CDR3 in DNA: TGTGCCAGCAGTGAAGCGTTAGGACAGGGGAACTATGGCTACACCTTC.

This chain joins TRBV28 and TRBJ2-1, with a tentative D call TRBD2 (6 bases). In germline, CDR1 is MDHEN, CDR2 SYDVKM. The V end was cut by 1 base, the J end by 0 bases, with 10 bases between. This CDR3 is built from 16 residues. The CDR3 is CASSLYAGSSYNEQFF. In nucleotides, the CDR3 is TGTGCCAGCAGTTTATATGCGGGAAGCTCCTACAATGAGCAGTTCTTC.

This chain links TRBV6-6 with TRBJ1-1; D possibly corresponds to TRBD1 (5 bases). This CDR3 is 14 amino acids long. V gave up 8 bases and J gave up 1 base, with 14 bases separating them. CDR1 MNHNY and CDR2 SVGAGI come from the germline V gene (reference sequence). CDR3 DNA sequence: TGTGCCAGCCGGCGGGGGGGTGAGAACACTGAAGCTTTCTTT. Its protein product is CASRRGGENTEAFF.

The gene calls are TRBV11-2 and TRBJ2-3; 7 bases match TRBD1. This CDR3 is 14 amino acids long. The V gene's germline CDR1 is SGHAT and CDR2 FQNNGV. After removal of 5 bases from V and 10 bases from J, the junction contained 12 bases not matched to a gene. CDR3 nucleotide sequence: TGTGCCAGCAGCCGCGATCTACAGGGGCGTGCGCAGTATTTT. Protein: CASSRDLQGRAQYF. The full variable domain, in which reference TRBV11-2 and TRBJ2-3 provide the parts outside the CDR3, is EAGVAQSPRYKIIEKRQSVAFWCNPISGHATLYWYQQILGQGPKLLIQFQNNGVVDDSQLPKDRFSAERLKGVDSTLKIQPAKLEDSAVYLCASSRDLQGRAQYFGPGTRLTVL.

The rearrangement links TRBV4-1 to TRBJ2-7, with D possibly TRBD2 on 5 matching bases. The CDR3 covers 11 residues. V was trimmed by 6 bases and J by 10 bases, leaving 13 bases between them. The germline V gene encodes CDR1 MGHRA and CDR2 YSYEKL. The CDR3 is CASRRSGPQYV. The DNA of the CDR3 is TGCGCCAGCAGACGAAGCGGCCCTCAGTACGTC.

On this clone itself: Sequence at one end of the junction differs from germline and may be a read error. This chain uses TRBV7-7 with TRBJ2-3, with D unclear. Germline V lookup: CDR1 SSHAT, CDR2 FNYEAQ (reference sequence). The CDR3 is made up of 13 amino acids. The DNA for the CDR3 is TGTGCTAGCAGCTTAGAGTACAGCGATACGCAGTATTTT. Its translation is CASSLEYSDTQYF.

This clone appeared a few times. The chain uses TRBV4-1 and TRBJ2-5; the match to TRBD1 covers 7 bases. The V gene's germline CDR1 is MGHRA and CDR2 YSYEKL. J was trimmed by 2 bases and V by 4 bases; bases with no gene match: 19. The CDR3 is 19 amino acids. The CDR3 sequence is CASSPTPKYTGTAQETQYF. Here the CDR3 DNA reads TGCGCCAGCAGCCCGACGCCGAAATATACCGGGACAGCGCAAGAGACCCAGTACTTC.

The V call is TRBV28, the J call TRBJ2-2; no clear D. The germline V gene encodes CDR1 MDHEN and CDR2 SYDVKM. This CDR3 is 13 amino acids long. Trimming removed 6 bases from V and 0 bases from J, with 5 bases in between. DNA for the CDR3: TGTGCCAGCAGAGCACCGAACACCGGGGAGCTGTTTTTT. Amino acids: CASRAPNTGELFF.

This sequence joins TRBV18 and TRBJ1-1; D may be TRBD1 (6 bases). From germline, CDR1 is KGHSH and CDR2 LQKENI. The V and J ends lost 4 bases and 0 bases respectively, with 15 bases between them. This CDR3 has 16 residues. The DNA for the CDR3 is TGTGCCAGCTCACTAGGGACATCGGGCATGAACACTGAAGCTTTCTTT. Residues: CASSLGTSGMNTEAFF. The full variable domain, with the rest looked up from reference TRBV18 and TRBJ1-1, is NAGVMQNPRHLVRRRGQEARLRCSPMKGHSHVYWYRQLPEEGLKFMVYLQKENIIDESGMPKERFSAEFPKEGPSILRIQQVVRGDSAAYFCASSLGTSGMNTEAFFGQGTRLTVV.

The table lists this clone with a count of one. V is TRBV6-2 or TRBV6-3 and J is TRBJ2-7; 8 positions match TRBD1. This CDR3 region has 18 residues. In germline, CDR1 is MNHEY, CDR2 SVGEGT. V gave up 6 bases and J gave up 0 bases; unmatched junction bases: 16. CDR3 amino acids: CASSFPAWDRKDSYEQYF. The CDR3 nucleotides read TGTGCCAGCAGCTTCCCCGCCTGGGACAGGAAGGACTCCTACGAGCAGTACTTC.

This chain links TRBV15 with TRBJ2-7; 9 nucleotides line up with TRBD2. The germline gives CDR1 LNHNV, CDR2 YYDKDF (reference sequence). The CDR3 sequence is 17 residues long. The trim removed 0 bases at V and 6 bases at J, leaving 12 bases unmatched. The CDR3 loop is CATSRDRGGGASSEQYF. The CDR3 DNA sequence: TGTGCCACCAGCAGAGATCGGGGCGGGGGGGCCTCGAGCGAGCAGTACTTC.

The chain carries TRBV10-3 and TRBJ2-3, with a possible D match to TRBD2 (7 bases). V was clipped by 7 bases and J by 2 bases, with 19 bases between them. This CDR3 contains 16 residues. Looked up from germline, CDR1 is ENHRY and CDR2 is SYGVKD. DNA of the CDR3: TGTGCCATCAATGGCGGCGGGGGCTCGTCCACAGATACGCAGTATTTT. This sequence encodes CAINGGGGSSTDTQYF.

The CDR3 sequence: CASSQDRRTNLDTQYF. The CDR3 nucleotides read TGCGCCAGCAGCCAAGATAGGAGGACTAACCTTGATACGCAGTATTTT. The V gene is TRBV4-3, the J gene TRBJ2-3, with D tentatively TRBD2 (6 bases). Germline lookup yields CDR1 LGHNA and CDR2 YSLEER. The CDR3 is 16 amino acids. The V end lost 0 bases, the J end lost 6 bases, and 16 bases lay between the germline ends.

This clone was recorded once. A junction end diverges from the germline sequence, so it may reflect a read error. The rearrangement joins TRBV20-1 to TRBJ2-2; TRBD2 matches 9 bases. The CDR3 length is 15 residues. Germline values: CDR1 DFQATT, CDR2 SNEGSKA (reference sequence). In DNA, the CDR3 is TGCAGTGCTAGTTCGGCTAGCGGGAACGCCGGGGAGCTGTTTTTT. Translating it yields CSASSASGNAGELFF.

This clone has only a few counts. The J gene is TRBJ2-1, the V gene TRBV10-1; D remains ambiguous. Trimming left V 5 bases short and J 5 bases short, with 10 bases between. The germline gives CDR1 WNHNN, CDR2 SYGVQD (reference sequence). There are 13 residues in the CDR3. CDR3 protein: CASSWNRNNEQFF. The CDR3 DNA reads TGCGCCAGCAGTTGGAACAGAAACAATGAGCAGTTCTTC.

A few counts support this clone. The V and J genes are TRBV5-4 and TRBJ2-2, with 9 bases fitting TRBD1. The CDR3 is 14 amino acids. Germline V gene sequence: CDR1 SGHNT, CDR2 YYREEE (reference sequence). V lost 0 bases and J lost 6; bases outside the gene matches: 0. This chain's CDR3 is CASSLDRGPGELFF. The CDR3 bases are TGTGCCAGCAGCTTGGACAGGGGGCCCGGGGAGCTGTTTTTT.